This T cell receptor beta chain appears in the sequencing data of a study of blood T cell repertoires in COVID-19. Study-wide background: PBMCs, B-cell-depleted T cells, or T cells were the source of the cDNA or gDNA that made up the material.

Study processing details: Estimation of nucleated cell counts relied on the amplification of reference gene primers. The data were produced by immunoSEQ multiplex PCR, yet TCRdb's version contains in-frame clones alone and is incomplete. That table gives V, J and clone size, and the DNA gave D and trimming. Of more than 10,000 clones in the sample, over 75% were seen once. The CDR3 runs 14 residues. The J segment lost 4 bases and the V segment lost 6 bases, leaving 9 bases of the junction unmatched. Germline V CDR1 and CDR2: SGHAT, FQNNGV. The source of this sequence is a human donor in a cohort sampled during active COVID-19. The genes are TRBV11-2 and TRBJ2-7; 7 nucleotides line up with TRBD1. The source material was peripheral blood. CDR3 region: CASSYRGLAYEQYF. CDR3 in DNA: TGTGCCAGCAGTTACAGGGGTTTGGCGTACGAGCAGTACTTC.